The clone carrying this T cell receptor beta chain appeared a single time. This entry belongs to a study of blood T cell repertoires in COVID-19. The V gene's germline CDR1 is SGHTA and CDR2 FQGNSA. CDR3 length: 15 amino acids. V was pared by 1 base and J by 5 bases, with 12 bases between. TCRdb's table, derived via immunoSEQ multiplex PCR, lists solely in-frame clones and lacks some. The sample comprises roughly 100,000 clones, around 86% of which are singletons, and about 2.9% rests with the top ten. This clonotype was obtained from a man in his forties or fifties with active or convalescent COVID-19. Sample: peripheral blood. This chain links TRBV7-2 with TRBJ1-5, with a possible D match to TRBD1 (5 bases). The CDR3 sequence: CASSLGMGGDQPQHF. CDR3 DNA: TGTGCCAGCAGCTTAGGAATGGGGGGGGATCAGCCCCAGCATTTT.